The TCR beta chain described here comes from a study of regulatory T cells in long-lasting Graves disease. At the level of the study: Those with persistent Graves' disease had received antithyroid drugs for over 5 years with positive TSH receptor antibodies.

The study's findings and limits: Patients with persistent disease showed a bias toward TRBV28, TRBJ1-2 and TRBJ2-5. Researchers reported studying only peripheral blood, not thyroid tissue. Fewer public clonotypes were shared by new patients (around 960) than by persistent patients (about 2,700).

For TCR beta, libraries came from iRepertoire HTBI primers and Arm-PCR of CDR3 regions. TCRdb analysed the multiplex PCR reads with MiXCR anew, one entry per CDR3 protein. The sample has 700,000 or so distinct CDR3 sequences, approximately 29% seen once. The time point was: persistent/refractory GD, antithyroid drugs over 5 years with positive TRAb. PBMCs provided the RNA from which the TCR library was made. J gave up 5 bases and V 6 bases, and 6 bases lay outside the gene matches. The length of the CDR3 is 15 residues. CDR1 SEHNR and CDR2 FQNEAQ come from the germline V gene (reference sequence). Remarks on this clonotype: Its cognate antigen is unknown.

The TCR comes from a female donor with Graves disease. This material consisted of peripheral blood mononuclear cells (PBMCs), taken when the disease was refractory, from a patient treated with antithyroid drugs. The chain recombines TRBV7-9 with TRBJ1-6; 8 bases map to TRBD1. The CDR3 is CASRFQGADNSPLHF. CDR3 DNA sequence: TGTGCCAGCAGATTCCAGGGGGCCGATAATTCACCCCTCCACTTT.